One sample yielded the 8 T cell receptor beta chains listed below, sequenced in a study of PD-1 blockade in classical Hodgkin lymphoma (dated by TCRdb to 2018 to 2020). The time point label, as the study defines it: cycle 1 day 1 (C1D1), immediately before nivolumab initiation. Every trial patient had relapsed after autologous stem cell transplantation, and cohorts A, B and C differed in prior brentuximab vedotin exposure. Library preparation employed the immunoSEQ multiplex PCR assay. Entries here come from immuneACCESS through TCRdb and include only in-frame sequences with V and J called. Some clones fail to appear in such tables; in the studies checked, an unresolved V gene covers under half of the shortfall, and the cause of the remainder is unknown. Present in this sample are 20,000 to 25,000 clones, around 68% of which were seen just once. The ten largest make up around 6% of the sample. This material consisted of peripheral blood mononuclear cells (PBMCs), taken at baseline. These receptors all stem from a human donor with classical Hodgkin lymphoma.

The CDR3 sequence: CASSYPSETQYF. The DNA of the CDR3 is TGTGCCAGCAGTTACCCTTCGGAGACCCAGTACTTC. This chain joins TRBV6-6 and TRBJ2-5; no reliable D call. This CDR3 has 12 residues. Germline V gene lookup returns CDR1 MNHNY and CDR2 SVGAGI (reference sequence). V lost 2 bases, J lost 5 bases, and 6 bases lay in between.

This clone has just one count. The chain uses TRBV19 and TRBJ1-4, with no clear D. CDR1 is LNHDA and CDR2 is SQIVND in the germline V gene (reference sequence). V was shortened by 6 bases and J by 7 bases, with 12 bases between the two germline ends. This CDR3 comprises 13 residues. CDR3 in DNA: TGTGCCAGTAGACTGCAAACGAGTGAAAAACTGTTTTTT. It specifies CASRLQTSEKLFF.

Remarks on this clone: This same CDR3 is encoded by further DNA sequences in the sample. The V gene is TRBV9, the J gene TRBJ2-2; D gene uncertain. V was trimmed by 5 bases and J by 0 bases, leaving 8 bases between them. Germline-derived CDR1 and CDR2 are SGDLS and YYNGEE. This CDR3 spans 14 amino acids. DNA for the CDR3: TGTGCCAGCAGAGGGCAGACGAACACCGGGGAGCTGTTTTTT. Amino acid sequence: CASRGQTNTGELFF.

The gene calls are TRBV4-3 and TRBJ2-1; 12 bases are shared with TRBD2. V lost 0 bases and J lost 7; bases outside the gene matches: 7. The CDR3 has 17 residues. Germline V gene sequence: CDR1 LGHNA, CDR2 YSLEER. CDR3 loop: CASSQEGQTSGGNEQFF. CDR3 nucleotides: TGCGCCAGCAGCCAAGAGGGTCAGACTAGCGGGGGAAATGAGCAGTTCTTC.

This clone was recorded only once. The chain carries TRBV5-1 and TRBJ2-7, with no clear D. Trimming pared 0 bases from V and 2 bases from J, leaving 6 bases between. CDR1 SGHRS and CDR2 YFSETQ come from the germline V gene. CDR3 length equals 13 residues. Here the CDR3 reads CASSLASTYEQYF. CDR3 DNA sequence: TGCGCCAGCAGCTTGGCGTCCACCTACGAGCAGTACTTC. Using reference TRBV5-1 and TRBJ2-7 for the parts outside the CDR3, the full variable domain is KAGVTQTPRYLIKTRGQQVTLSCSPISGHRSVSWYQQTPGQGLQFLFEYFSETQRNKGNFPGRFSGRQFSNSRSEMNVSTLELGDSALYLCASSLASTYEQYFGPGTRLTVT.

About this clone: Within the sample, other DNA sequences also encode this same CDR3. This chain uses TRBV12-5 with TRBJ1-6, with TRBD1 as a possible D gene (5 bases). V shed 2 bases and J shed 5 bases, with 13 bases lying between them. Germline CDR1 and CDR2: LGHNT and FRNRAP. The CDR3 sequence is 16 residues long. The CDR3 DNA reads as TGTGCTAGTGGTTTGAAAGGGACCGTTGATAATTCACCCCTCCACTTT. It yields the protein CASGLKGTVDNSPLHF.

The J gene is TRBJ1-2, the V gene TRBV10-1; D is ambiguous. The ends were cut back, 2 bases at V and 5 bases at J, with 12 bases in the middle. This CDR3 contains 14 residues. Germline loops: CDR1 WNHNN, CDR2 SYGVQD (reference sequence). CDR3 sequence (DNA): TGCGCCAGCAGTGAGCTGGAACACTGTTATGGCTACACCTTC. Translating gives CASSELEHCYGYTF.

The chain is built from TRBV30 and TRBJ2-5, with D hard to call. V dropped 1 base and J dropped 2 bases, with 8 bases sitting between them. From germline, CDR1 is GTSNPN and CDR2 SVGIG (reference sequence). There are 13 residues in the CDR3. CDR3 sequence (DNA): TGTGCCTGGAGTGGAGGACGGCAAGAGACCCAGTACTTC. Its protein is CAWSGGRQETQYF.